This T cell receptor beta chain was sequenced for a study of cytomegalovirus exposure and HLA in healthy donors. Study-wide background: About 85 million unique TCRs from HLA-typed donors were held in an early release of data. The study placed roughly four fifths of its roughly 430 genotyped donors in the Caucasian-associated ancestry cluster. Study-level points and caveats: The study carried out a later analysis of TCR beta sequences. It associated some 17,000 of them with specific HLA alleles at a false discovery rate of 0.05. TCR beta V- and J-gene trimming was later associated with a missense DCLRE1C variant.

The CDR3 is made up of 14 amino acids. Germline assignment: CDR1 MDHEN and CDR2 SYDVKM. J gave up 7 bases and V 8 bases, and 12 bases lay outside the gene matches. In the PCR, 60 Vbeta and 13 Jbeta primers were used. Produced via immunoSEQ multiplex PCR; TCRdb's table is partial and in-frame only. The sample gives 150,000 to 200,000 clones, roughly three quarters of which show up once; approximately 5% is in the top ten. Concerning this clone itself: The target antigen is unknown.

Material: PBMCs. V and J are TRBV28 and TRBJ2-5; 8 bases fit TRBD1. The TCR was taken from a man aged 18 to 35 in good health and CMV-seropositive. CDR3 loop: CASGDQGAAGTQYF. The CDR3 DNA is TGTGCCAGCGGGGATCAGGGGGCAGCGGGGACCCAGTACTTC.